A single sample is the source of the 27 T cell receptor beta chains below, sequenced in a study of T cell changes during pregnancy in multiple sclerosis. Repertoires were generated with immunoSEQ multiplex PCR, while TCRdb's copy carries only in-frame clones and drops some. The sample contains about 110,000 clones, more than 80% of which appear only once. The starting material was peripheral blood, obtained before pregnancy. The receptors shown here come from a female donor with multiple sclerosis, enrolled in a pregnancy study.

The V gene is TRBV4-2, the J gene TRBJ1-2, with a possible D match to TRBD1 (6 bases). The CDR3 is 16 amino acids. Germline V lookup: CDR1 LGHNA, CDR2 YNFKEQ. V lost 0 bases and J lost 0, with 11 bases in between. The CDR3 protein is CASSQDRTDPNYGYTF. In nucleotides, the CDR3 is TGTGCCAGCAGCCAAGACCGGACAGATCCTAACTATGGCTACACCTTC.

The chain has TRBV5-5 and TRBJ1-2; D gene uncertain. Trimming took 0 bases from V and 6 from J, leaving 9 bases between them. The CDR3 spans 13 residues. Germline loops: CDR1 SGHKS, CDR2 YYEKEE (reference sequence). CDR3 amino acids: CASSLEAADGYTF. The CDR3 DNA is TGTGCCAGCAGCTTGGAGGCGGCCGATGGCTACACCTTC. The entire variable domain, with the rest obtained from reference TRBV5-5 and TRBJ1-2, is as follows: DAGVTQSPTHLIKTRGQQVTLRCSPISGHKSVSWYQQVLGQGPQFIFQYYEKEERGRGNFPDRFSARQFPNYSSELNVNALLLGDSALYLCASSLEAADGYTFGSGTRLTVV.

The chain carries TRBV5-4 and TRBJ2-2, with unresolved D. Trimming cost V 3 bases and J 7 bases, with 13 bases left between them. The CDR3 covers 14 residues. CDR1 and CDR2 from the germline V gene are SGHNT and YYREEE (reference sequence). The CDR3 loop is CASSSPVSVGELFF. As DNA, the CDR3 is TGTGCCAGCAGCTCCCCCGTATCGGTCGGGGAGCTGTTTTTT.

V gene TRBV6-1 combines with J gene TRBJ2-1; D gene uncertain. The V end was cut by 4 bases, the J end by 4 bases, with 11 bases between. The CDR3 spans 14 residues. Looked up from germline, CDR1 is MNHNS and CDR2 is SASEGT. This CDR3 reads CASSVNSNYNEQFF. The CDR3 region has the DNA TGTGCCAGCAGTGTGAACTCTAATTACAATGAGCAGTTCTTC.

The chain uses TRBV2 and TRBJ2-5, with TRBD2 matching over 8 bases. The CDR3 spans 13 residues. Unmatched junction bases numbered 4, after V lost 7 bases and J lost 3 bases. From germline, CDR1 is SNHLY and CDR2 FYNNEI. CDR3 sequence (DNA): TGTGCCAGCATTAGCGGGGTGAAAGAGACCCAGTACTTC. This gives the protein CASISGVKETQYF.

The chain carries TRBV6-5 and TRBJ2-5; D remains ambiguous. There are 13 residues in the CDR3. Between the trimmed V and J ends, which lost 3 bases and 1 base, there was a span of 6 bases. CDR1 and CDR2 (germline): MNHEY, SVGAGI. The CDR3 reads CASSYVVQETQYF. For the CDR3, the DNA is TGTGCCAGCAGTTATGTAGTCCAAGAGACCCAGTACTTC.

The genes are TRBV11-2 and TRBJ1-1, with 8 nucleotides matching TRBD1. The CDR3 loop spans 14 amino acids. V lost 5 bases and J lost 4; bases outside the gene matches: 6. Germline assignment: CDR1 SGHAT and CDR2 FQNNGV. The CDR3 spells CASSIQGARTEAFF. CDR3 nucleotides: TGTGCCAGCAGCATCCAGGGGGCGCGCACTGAAGCTTTCTTT.

The chain is built from TRBV9 and TRBJ2-3; D is ambiguous. The CDR3 consists of 14 residues. Germline CDR1 is SGDLS and CDR2 is YYNGEE. The V and J ends lost 1 base and 4 bases respectively, with 10 bases between them. CDR3 residues: CASSVSLGADTQYF. CDR3 coding DNA: TGTGCCAGCAGCGTATCCTTGGGCGCAGATACGCAGTATTTT.

J is TRBJ1-1 and V is TRBV7-2; tentatively, D is TRBD1 (5 bases). Trimming removed 5 bases from V and 5 bases from J, with 18 bases in between. CDR3 length equals 15 residues. CDR1 and CDR2 (germline): SGHTA, FQGNSA. The CDR3 region is CASSPEKGRWTEAFF. The DNA of the CDR3 is TGTGCCAGCAGCCCGGAGAAGGGGCGGTGGACTGAAGCTTTCTTT.

Comment on this clone: A read error may produce the germline difference seen at one junction end. This chain links TRBV9 with TRBJ2-3, with TRBD1 as a possible D gene (6 bases). Per the germline V gene, CDR1 is SGDLS and CDR2 is YYNGEE. The CDR3 length is 14 residues. The CDR3 nucleotides read TGTGCCACCGGTGGGGGCGGCGGCACAGATGCGCAGTATTTT. It yields the protein CATGGGGGTDAQYF.

This clone has more than one count but fewer than ten. This sequence joins TRBV7-9 and TRBJ1-2; no firm D call. Germline V gene data show CDR1 as SEHNR and CDR2 as FQNEAQ (reference sequence). The CDR3 spans 14 residues. V dropped 6 bases and J dropped 2 bases, with 13 bases sitting between them. Here the CDR3 DNA reads TGTGCCAGCAGGCTCCCGGGTGCAAACTATGGCTACACCTTC. It encodes CASRLPGANYGYTF.

The V call is TRBV19, the J call TRBJ2-2; 10 nucleotides align to TRBD2. With V trimmed by 8 bases and J by 0 bases, 3 bases remained unmatched. CDR3 size: 15 residues. CDR1 is LNHDA and CDR2 is SQIVND in the germline V gene (reference sequence). CDR3 sequence: CASASGGSNTGELFF. CDR3 nucleotides: TGTGCCAGTGCTAGCGGGGGCTCGAACACCGGGGAGCTGTTTTTT.

The CDR3 sequence: CASSEGSGAADTQYF. The CDR3 nucleotides are TGTGCCAGCAGTGAAGGGAGCGGGGCCGCAGATACGCAGTATTTT. The chain employs TRBV6-4 and TRBJ2-3; 7 nucleotides line up with TRBD2. The CDR3 sequence is 15 residues long. V shed 3 bases and J 4 bases; nucleotides not matched to a gene: 7. The germline V gene has CDR1 MRHNA and CDR2 SNTAGT.

The CDR3 here is CASSLIAGQGKDTQYF. CDR3 nucleotides: TGTGCCAGCAGCCTAATAGCGGGACAGGGTAAAGATACGCAGTATTTT. The chain couples TRBV7-8 to TRBJ2-3; TRBD1 might be the D (9 bases). Germline lookup yields CDR1 SGHVS and CDR2 FQNEAQ. CDR3 length equals 16 residues. Trimming stripped 5 bases from V and 5 bases from J, with 20 bases between. The variable domain in full, completed from reference TRBV7-8 and TRBJ2-3, reads GAGVSQSPRYKVAKRGQDVALRCDPISGHVSLFWYQQALGQGPEFLTYFQNEAQLDKSGLPSDRFFAERPEGSVSTLKIQRTQQEDSAVYLCASSLIAGQGKDTQYFGPGTRLTVL.

V gene TRBV2 combines with J gene TRBJ2-4; a possible D gene is TRBD1 (5 bases). The CDR3 loop spans 12 amino acids. Germline CDR1 SNHLY, CDR2 FYNNEI. Trimming took off 11 bases at V and 0 bases at J, with 8 bases between the two ends. The CDR3 loop is CAWTIAKNIQYF. In nucleotides, the CDR3 is TGTGCCTGGACAATAGCCAAAAACATTCAGTACTTC.

The chain carries TRBV28 and TRBJ1-1, with D uncertain. The CDR3 runs 15 residues. Germline CDR1 MDHEN, CDR2 SYDVKM. V lost 5 bases, J lost 0 bases, and 13 bases lay in between. The DNA of the CDR3 is TGTGCCAGCAGTGGCCGACTGCAAATGAACACTGAAGCTTTCTTT. This sequence encodes CASSGRLQMNTEAFF.

The V gene is TRBV28, the J gene TRBJ2-7; maybe TRBD1 (6 bases). Germline V CDR1 and CDR2: MDHEN, SYDVKM. V gave up 7 bases and J gave up 1 base, with 14 bases separating them. This CDR3 is 14 amino acids long. CDR3 sequence (DNA): TGTGCCAGCATGCTGTCAGGGACATCCTACGAGCAGTACTTC. It translates to CASMLSGTSYEQYF.

The V gene is TRBV29-1, the J gene TRBJ2-1; 8 nucleotides line up with TRBD2. Germline CDR1 and CDR2: SQVTM and ANQGSEA. The CDR3 covers 15 residues. V shed 7 bases, J shed 4 bases, and the junction held 12 bases outside the gene matches. The CDR3 loop reads CSATPAGGLYNEQFF. The CDR3, as DNA: TGCAGCGCAACTCCGGCGGGAGGACTTTACAATGAGCAGTTCTTC.

This chain connects TRBV25-1 to TRBJ1-1; D is perhaps TRBD1 (6 bases). Germline lookup yields CDR1 MGHDK and CDR2 SYGVNS. The CDR3 contains 15 residues. V was cut by 1 base and J by 4 bases, with 13 bases left in between. CDR3 region: CASSEFSLGGTEAFF. CDR3 bases: TGTGCCAGCAGTGAATTTTCATTAGGGGGCACTGAAGCTTTCTTT.

The chain links TRBV6-1 to TRBJ2-1, with 8 bases fitting TRBD1. This CDR3 has 13 residues. J gave up 9 bases and V 3 bases, and 4 bases lay outside the gene matches. Per germline, CDR1 MNHNS and CDR2 SASEGT. CDR3 sequence (DNA): TGTGCCAGCAGTGACCCTACAGGGGGTGAGCAGTTCTTC. Amino acid sequence: CASSDPTGGEQFF.

The rearrangement links TRBV19 to TRBJ1-5; TRBD1 agrees at 7 bases. The CDR3 length is 15 residues. Germline trimming cut 3 bases from V and 4 bases from J; bases unmatched to any gene: 6. Per germline, CDR1 LNHDA and CDR2 SQIVND (reference sequence). The CDR3 nucleotides are TGTGCCAGTAGTATGTCGGCCAGGGGGAATCAGCCCCAGCATTTT. Residues: CASSMSARGNQPQHF.

The rearrangement uses TRBV6-5 and TRBJ2-3, with 10 bases fitting TRBD2. The CDR3 contains 14 residues. V was pared by 10 bases and J by 2 bases, with 6 bases of the junction left unmatched. The germline CDR1 and CDR2 sequences are MNHEY and SVGAGI. This chain's CDR3 is CATRSGGFTDTQYF. Here the CDR3 DNA reads TGTGCCACCCGTAGCGGGGGGTTCACAGATACGCAGTATTTT.

The chain joins TRBV6-5 to TRBJ1-1, with D tentatively TRBD1 (6 bases). Germline loops: CDR1 MNHEY, CDR2 SVGAGI. With 5 bases removed from V and 3 bases from J, the gap between germline ends came to 13 bases. The CDR3 runs to 14 residues. The CDR3 DNA follows: TGTGCCAGCAGTAACCAACAGGGTTACACTGAAGCTTTCTTT. Its translation is CASSNQQGYTEAFF.

The chain has TRBV15 and TRBJ1-5, with D tentatively TRBD1 (5 bases). Germline loops: CDR1 LNHNV, CDR2 YYDKDF (reference sequence). Deletions cut 4 bases from V and 2 bases from J, with 15 bases between. This CDR3 has 16 amino acids. The CDR3 bases are TGTGCCACCAGCACCCACCGGGGGTCCGGCAATCAGCCCCAGCATTTT. Protein product: CATSTHRGSGNQPQHF.

V and J are TRBV27 and TRBJ2-7; TRBD1 agrees at 10 bases. V was pared by 5 bases and J by 5 bases, with 6 bases of the junction left unmatched. The CDR3 sequence is 14 residues long. Germline-derived CDR1 and CDR2 are MNHEY and SMNVEV (reference sequence). The CDR3 protein is CASSASTGGHEQYF. In nucleotides, the CDR3 is TGTGCCAGCAGTGCCTCGACAGGGGGCCACGAGCAGTACTTC.

The chain is built from TRBV5-1 and TRBJ2-3; the match to TRBD1 covers 8 bases. The CDR3 has 15 residues. Germline V gene data show CDR1 as SGHRS and CDR2 as YFSETQ. Unmatched junction bases numbered 4, after V lost 4 bases and J lost 0 bases. As DNA, the CDR3 is TGCGCCAGCAGCCAGGACAGGGCAAGCACAGATACGCAGTATTTT. Its translation is CASSQDRASTDTQYF.

CDR3: CASSIDRRDEQFF. CDR3 DNA sequence: TGTGCCAGTAGTATAGATCGTCGCGATGAGCAGTTCTTC. The genes are TRBV19 and TRBJ2-1; unclear D gene. Germline V gene lookup returns CDR1 LNHDA and CDR2 SQIVND (reference sequence). V was trimmed by 0 bases and J by 8 bases, leaving 8 bases between them. The CDR3 runs to 13 residues.